The text below deals with one T cell receptor (beta chain). Its antigen remains unknown. Trimming removed 5 bases from V and 2 bases from J, with 11 bases in between. Germline CDR1 SGHDT, CDR2 YYEEEE. The CDR3 is made up of 14 amino acids. The entry originates in a study of graft-versus-host responses after intestinal transplantation. Across the study: Multivisceral, liver-intestinal, or isolated intestinal grafts went to recipients.

Study-level points and caveats: In recipient marrow, GvH clones were found, and some appeared first in ileum or blood.

The protocol was immunoSEQ multiplex PCR, while the TCRdb copy is restricted to in-frame clones and leaves out a portion. The sample yields around 100,000 clones, roughly 87% seen once. The sequence was collected from a human donor who was the organ donor for an intestinal transplant. The sequencing here drew on unstimulated CD4+ T cells sorted from spleen or lymph node cells, taken before transplant. The rearrangement links TRBV5-6 to TRBJ1-3, with a weak D call TRBD1 (6 bases). This CDR3 is CASRPRGTGNTIYF. CDR3 bases: TGTGCCAGCAGGCCCAGGGGAACTGGAAACACCATATATTTT.